What follows describes a single T cell receptor (beta chain). Its cognate antigen has yet to be identified. No base quality values were provided; no much bigger clone lies one nucleotide off. Receptors were amplified or captured by the immunoSEQ multiplex PCR assay. The source study handled its data this way. A statistical classification framework was built to diagnose cytomegalovirus status from the catalog of TCR beta chain sequences. TCRdb provides this immuneACCESS table in a form limited to in-frame rearrangements. Some clones are lacking; in checked studies, under half of them reflect an unresolved V gene, and why the rest are absent is not known. The V and J calls and clone size are taken from that table; D and trimming were inferred from the DNA. Here the sample has about 160,000 clones; less than 90% occur a single time. The biggest ten clones account for roughly a tenth of the sample. The entry originates in a study of cytomegalovirus exposure and HLA in healthy donors (dated by TCRdb to between 2016 and 2019). Background on the whole study: According to a later analysis, one platform produced both the 110 or so validation repertoires and the approximately 600 repertoires of the first cohort. The study aimed to test whether cataloging public T cell receptors could reveal signatures of past pathogen exposure. To predict cytomegalovirus infection status, the study brought together high-throughput TCR immunosequencing, statistical association of individual TCRs with disease status, and machine learning. In addition to the first cohort of 666 subjects, a separate validation cohort of 120 different subjects was used.

Paper-wide results and their limitations: A later analysis found that TCRs clustered in the first cohort also tended to co-occur in the approximately 120 validation repertoires, with about 94% of cluster scores above 0. A later analysis had no HLA typing for the validation cohort, so co-occurrence there was scored across all 110 or so repertoires. According to the authors, the approach could potentially be generalized to other disease states and immunological phenotypes. The study gave a list of 150 to 200 TCR beta chains associated with cytomegalovirus. The classifier was reported to diagnose cytomegalovirus status with high specificity and sensitivity in both the original and validation cohorts. In vitro tests confirmed that three of the cytomegalovirus-associated TCR beta chains recognize cytomegalovirus antigens. Most TCR sequences were seen in very few donors, while some public TCRs were found in many individuals.

Separate from the approximately 670-subject first cohort, the validation cohort of more than 90 subjects was the group to which the donors belonged. The material sequenced was PBMCs. This clonotype originated in a man between 25 and 39 years old in good health and CMV-seropositive.

The nucleotide sequence reads TGTGCCAGCAGCTTAAGGGGCAGACAAGAGACCCAGTACTTC. This sequence encodes CASSLRGRQETQYF. This chain is built from TRBV7-8 and TRBJ2-5; tentative D gene TRBD1, with 5 bases matching. V is clipped by 2 bases and J by 2 bases, and the sequence between their germline boundaries is 9 bases long. Looking up the germline V gene yields CDR1 SGHVS and CDR2 FQNEAQ. The CDR3, cysteine through phenylalanine, is 14 amino acids long. The kept DNA is CDR3 alone, 42 bases in frame from the first base.